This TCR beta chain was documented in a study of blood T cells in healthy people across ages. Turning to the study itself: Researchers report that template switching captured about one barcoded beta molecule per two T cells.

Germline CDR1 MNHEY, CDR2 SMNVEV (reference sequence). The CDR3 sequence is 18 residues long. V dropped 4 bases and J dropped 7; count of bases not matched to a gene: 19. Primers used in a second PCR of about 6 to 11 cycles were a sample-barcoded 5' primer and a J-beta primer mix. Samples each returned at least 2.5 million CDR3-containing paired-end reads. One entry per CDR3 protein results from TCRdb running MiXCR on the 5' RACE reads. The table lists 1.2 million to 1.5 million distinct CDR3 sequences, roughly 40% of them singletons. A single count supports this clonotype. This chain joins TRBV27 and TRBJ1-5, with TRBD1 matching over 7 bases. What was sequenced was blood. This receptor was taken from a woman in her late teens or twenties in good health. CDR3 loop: CASSSPSLRRQGYQPQHF. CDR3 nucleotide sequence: TGTGCCAGCAGTTCCCCATCCCTACGGCGACAGGGCTACCAGCCCCAGCATTTT.